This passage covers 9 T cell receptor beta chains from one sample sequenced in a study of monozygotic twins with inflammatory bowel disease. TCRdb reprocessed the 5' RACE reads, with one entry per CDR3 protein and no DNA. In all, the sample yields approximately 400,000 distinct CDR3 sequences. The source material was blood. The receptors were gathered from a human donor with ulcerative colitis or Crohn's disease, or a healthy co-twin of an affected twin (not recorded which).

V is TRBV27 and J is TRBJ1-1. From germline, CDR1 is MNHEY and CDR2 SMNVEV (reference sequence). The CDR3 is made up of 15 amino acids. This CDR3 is CASSSPGLGFTEAFF.

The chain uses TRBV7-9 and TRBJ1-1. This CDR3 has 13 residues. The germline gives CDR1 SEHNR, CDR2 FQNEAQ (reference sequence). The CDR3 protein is CASSGDKNTEAFF.

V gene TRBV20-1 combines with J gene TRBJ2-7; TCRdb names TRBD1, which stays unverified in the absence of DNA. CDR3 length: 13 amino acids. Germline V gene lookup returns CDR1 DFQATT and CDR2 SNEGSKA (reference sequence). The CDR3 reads CSARYQQGYEQYF.

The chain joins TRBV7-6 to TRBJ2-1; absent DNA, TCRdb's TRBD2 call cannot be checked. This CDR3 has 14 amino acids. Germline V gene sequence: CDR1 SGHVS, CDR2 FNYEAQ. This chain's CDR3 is CASSFSGRAEDKFF. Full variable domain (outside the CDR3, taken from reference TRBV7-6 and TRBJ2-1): GAGVSQSPRYKVTKRGQDVALRCDPISGHVSLYWYRQALGQGPEFLTYFNYEAQQDKSGLPNDRFSAERPEGSISTLTIQRTEQRDSAMYRCASSFSGRAEDKFFGPGTRLTVL.

The CDR3 sequence: CASSSSGTGYNEQFF. The chain uses TRBV6-5 and TRBJ2-1; the D gene TCRdb calls, TRBD1, cannot be checked with no DNA. The CDR3 covers 15 residues. Germline V gene data show CDR1 as MNHEY and CDR2 as SVGAGI.

CDR3 sequence: CASSGQPTGELFF. This chain joins TRBV5-1 and TRBJ2-2. Germline assignment: CDR1 SGHRS and CDR2 YFSETQ. The CDR3 is 13 residues long.

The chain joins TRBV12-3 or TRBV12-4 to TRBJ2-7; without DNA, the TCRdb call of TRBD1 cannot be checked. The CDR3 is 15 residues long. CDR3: CASSPLDESSYEQYF.

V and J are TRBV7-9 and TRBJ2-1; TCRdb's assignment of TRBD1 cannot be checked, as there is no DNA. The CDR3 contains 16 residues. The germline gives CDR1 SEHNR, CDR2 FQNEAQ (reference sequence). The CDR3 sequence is CASSFAGGPLWNEQFF. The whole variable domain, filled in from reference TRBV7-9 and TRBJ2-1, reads DTGVSQNPRHKITKRGQNVTFRCDPISEHNRLYWYRQTLGQGPEFLTYFQNEAQLEKSRLLSDRFSAERPKGSFSTLEIQRTEQGDSAMYLCASSFAGGPLWNEQFFGPGTRLTVL.

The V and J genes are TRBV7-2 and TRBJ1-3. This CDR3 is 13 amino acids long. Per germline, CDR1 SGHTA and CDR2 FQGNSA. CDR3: CASSPSPGNTIYF.